This TCR beta chain was found in a study of cytomegalovirus exposure and HLA in healthy donors. Study conclusions and caveats: A previous analysis found most TCR beta V segments productive roughly 90% or roughly 30% of the time.

It was with 60 Vbeta and 13 Jbeta primers that the PCR ran. Sequenced by immunoSEQ multiplex PCR; TCRdb stores in-frame clones only, minus some. The top ten hold about 2% of the sample, which has approximately 150,000 clones, around 85% seen once. Notes on this clone: Its matching antigen is unknown.

The germline V gene has CDR1 LNHDA and CDR2 SQIVND (reference sequence). Losses at the gene ends were 6 bases for V and 3 bases for J; bases not matched to a gene: 13. The length of the CDR3 is 16 residues. This rearrangement joins TRBV19 to TRBJ1-1, with 7 bases that match TRBD1. Material for sequencing was PBMCs. This receptor was identified in a human donor in good health. The CDR3 nucleotides read TGTGCCAGTAGCCAAAGAGGGGGCCTTGGGTACACTGAAGCTTTCTTT. This translates into CASSQRGGLGYTEAFF.